The clone carrying this TCR beta chain was counted ten times or more. Antigen specificity is unknown. These data belong to a study of T cells in Graves' hyperthyroidism and ophthalmopathy. Amplification targeted TCR beta CDR3 regions from RNA transcripts. Primed by the HTBI set, a first-round RT-PCR was run on the TCR CDR3. TCRdb redid the calling of the multiplex PCR reads with MiXCR, one entry per CDR3 protein. Counted here are approximately 420,000 distinct CDR3 sequences, roughly 15% occurring once; the ten biggest clones make up approximately 5.8%. The PBMCs were taken from over 9.5 ml of fresh peripheral blood. Study-level points and caveats: Blood also held most thyroid clonotypes expanded beyond 0.001.

The germline gives CDR1 GTSNPN, CDR2 SVGIG (reference sequence). The CDR3 has 16 amino acids. V was trimmed by 3 bases and J by 4 bases, leaving 21 bases between them. The sample comprised blood. The TCR originated in a young woman with Graves' hyperthyroidism. V gene TRBV30 combines with J gene TRBJ1-2, with D perhaps matching TRBD1 (5 bases). The CDR3 bases are TGTGCCTGGAGCTCAGTAAGGGCAGGGAGAACCTATGGCTACACCTTC. This codes for CAWSSVRAGRTYGYTF.